Presented here are 32 T cell receptor beta chains from one specimen sequenced in a study of blood T cell repertoires in COVID-19. Sequencing used immunoSEQ multiplex PCR; TCRdb keeps in-frame clones, though not all of them. Of approximately 300,000 clones listed, 85% to 95% are singletons. Sequenced input: PBMCs or T cells enriched from blood (not recorded which). The source of these receptors is a woman aged 25 to 39 who had been exposed to COVID-19.

The chain has TRBV4-2 and TRBJ1-2; possible D gene TRBD1, 6 bases. The V gene lost 0 bases and the J gene lost 2 bases, with 10 bases spanning the gap. CDR1 is LGHNA, CDR2 YNFKEQ, per germline. This CDR3 has 15 amino acids. In DNA, the CDR3 is TGTGCCAGCAGCCAAGAATTGCAGGGGAACTATGGCTACACCTTC. This encodes CASSQELQGNYGYTF.

The chain joins TRBV7-9 to TRBJ1-1, with D possibly matching TRBD1 (5 bases). Trimming removed 5 bases at V and 0 bases at J, with 13 bases between. This CDR3 is 15 amino acids long. Germline CDR1 SEHNR, CDR2 FQNEAQ (reference sequence). The CDR3 DNA reads TGTGCCAGCAGCCATACGACAGACATGAACACTGAAGCTTTCTTT. Its protein product is CASSHTTDMNTEAFF.

V is TRBV10-3 and J is TRBJ2-7; 9 nucleotides line up with TRBD1. Germline CDR1 is ENHRY and CDR2 is SYGVKD. J lost 3 bases, V lost 6 bases, and 6 bases had no gene match. This CDR3 region has 14 residues. CDR3: CAISRDRDYYEQYF. The CDR3 nucleotides read TGTGCCATCAGCCGGGACAGGGATTACTACGAGCAGTACTTC.

This chain's CDR3 is CASSERTSEQETQYF. In nucleotides, the CDR3 is TGTGCCAGCAGCGAGCGGACTAGCGAACAAGAGACCCAGTACTTC. The rearrangement joins TRBV21-1 to TRBJ2-5; the table's D call of TRBD2 was not tested on the DNA. TRBV21-1 is a pseudogene locus. This CDR3 is built from 15 residues.

V usage is TRBV5-4 and J usage is TRBJ2-7; 8 bases match TRBD1. The CDR3 covers 11 residues. With 3 bases clipped from V and 9 bases from J, the junction kept 2 bases outside the gene matches. From germline, CDR1 is SGHNT and CDR2 YYREEE (reference sequence). The CDR3 loop reads CASSSGGRQYF. In DNA, the CDR3 is TGTGCCAGCAGCTCAGGGGGCCGGCAGTACTTC.

The V gene is TRBV10-3, the J gene TRBJ1-1; tentatively, D is TRBD1 (5 bases). V dropped 6 bases and J dropped 1 base, with 21 bases sitting between them. The CDR3 covers 17 residues. Germline V lookup: CDR1 ENHRY, CDR2 SYGVKD. CDR3 nucleotides: TGTGCCATCAGCCGTCGTATCATGGGGCAGACGAACACTGAAGCTTTCTTT. Protein product: CAISRRIMGQTNTEAFF.

The chain couples TRBV2 to TRBJ2-5; D might be TRBD2 (5 bases). The germline V gene has CDR1 SNHLY and CDR2 FYNNEI. The CDR3 loop spans 17 amino acids. Trimming left V 0 bases short and J 1 base short, with 15 bases between. The CDR3 is CASSEAYRAAIQETQYF. CDR3 coding DNA: TGTGCCAGCAGTGAAGCGTACCGAGCGGCGATCCAAGAGACCCAGTACTTC. Full variable domain (outside the CDR3, taken from reference TRBV2 and TRBJ2-5): EPEVTQTPSHQVTQMGQEVILRCVPISNHLYFYWYRQILGQKVEFLVSFYNNEISEKSEIFDDQFSVERPDGSNFTLKIRSTKLEDSAMYFCASSEAYRAAIQETQYFGPGTRLLVL.

The rearrangement joins TRBV18 to TRBJ1-4, with D possibly TRBD1 on 5 matching bases. Germline CDR1 and CDR2: KGHSH and LQKENI. V was cut by 3 bases and J by 0 bases, with 8 bases left in between. This CDR3 region has 15 residues. CDR3: CASSPWGATNEKLFF. The CDR3 DNA sequence: TGTGCCAGCTCACCCTGGGGCGCAACTAATGAAAAACTGTTTTTT.

The rearrangement uses TRBV12-3 or TRBV12-4 and TRBJ1-2; D is ambiguous. Trimming left V 6 bases short and J 8 bases short, with 16 bases between. The CDR3 contains 13 residues. CDR3 in DNA: TGTGCCAGCAGCCCTACTGTGACAAGAGGCTACACCTTC. Its translation: CASSPTVTRGYTF.

This chain links TRBV7-3 with TRBJ2-1, with D possibly TRBD1 on 7 matching bases. With 5 bases removed from V and 4 bases from J, the gap between germline ends came to 18 bases. Germline V gene data show CDR1 as SGHTA and CDR2 as FQGTGA. This CDR3 has 16 residues. In DNA form, the CDR3 reads TGTGCCAGCAGCCTACTCGGCGGGACAGAATACAATGAGCAGTTCTTC. It translates to CASSLLGGTEYNEQFF.

V and J are TRBV4-3 and TRBJ1-1, with D possibly TRBD1 on 5 matching bases. The CDR3 consists of 13 residues. The V gene's germline CDR1 is LGHNA and CDR2 YSLEER. V was shortened by 4 bases and J by 4 bases, with 10 bases between the two germline ends. CDR3 sequence: CASSPGGSTEAFF. CDR3 bases: TGCGCCAGCAGCCCTGGGGGGAGCACTGAAGCTTTCTTT.

The rearrangement uses TRBV4-2 and TRBJ2-7; 8 bases map to TRBD1. The CDR3 is made up of 14 amino acids. Germline V gene sequence: CDR1 LGHNA, CDR2 YNFKEQ. V was pared by 3 bases and J by 1 base, with 2 bases of the junction left unmatched. DNA of the CDR3: TGTGCCAGCAGCCACACAGGGGGATCCTACGAGCAGTACTTC. Translation: CASSHTGGSYEQYF.

In this sample, this clone turned up once. The chain has TRBV5-4 and TRBJ2-3, with TRBD2 identical over 8 bases. The V gene end was trimmed by 0 bases and the J gene end by 6 bases; junction bases not matched to a gene: 6. Germline CDR1 reads SGHNT; CDR2 reads YYREEE (reference sequence). The CDR3 consists of 15 residues. CDR3 bases: TGTGCCAGCAGCTTGGCGGGGGGGCGCCGGGATACGCAGTATTTT. It encodes CASSLAGGRRDTQYF.

The chain links TRBV7-3 to TRBJ2-3; 11 positions agree with TRBD2. Per the germline V gene, CDR1 is SGHTA and CDR2 is FQGTGA. Trimming at V came to 6 bases and at J to 1 base, leaving 6 bases not matched to a gene. The CDR3 totals 16 residues. As DNA, the CDR3 is TGTGCCAGCAGTTTTTTGACTAGCGGGGGCACAGATACGCAGTATTTT. Translation: CASSFLTSGGTDTQYF. The variable domain in full, with the rest retrieved from reference TRBV7-3 and TRBJ2-3, is GAGVSQTPSNKVTEKGKYVELRCDPISGHTALYWYRQSLGQGPEFLIYFQGTGAADDSGLPNDRFFAVRPEGSVSTLKIQRTERGDSAVYLCASSFLTSGGTDTQYFGPGTRLTVL.

This clone was counted a single time. V usage is TRBV5-6 and J usage is TRBJ1-1; a possible D gene is TRBD1 (5 bases). V was shortened by 4 bases and J by 6 bases, with 13 bases between the two germline ends. The CDR3 spans 13 residues. Per germline, CDR1 SGHDT and CDR2 YYEEEE. Here the CDR3 DNA reads TGTGCCAGCAGCCCCCAAAGGGGCGCTGAAGCTTTCTTT. This encodes CASSPQRGAEAFF.

V is TRBV5-1 and J is TRBJ1-2, with D possibly being TRBD1 (5 bases). Germline CDR1 reads SGHRS; CDR2 reads YFSETQ. The V end was cut by 4 bases, the J end by 1 base, with 14 bases between. The CDR3 length is 15 residues. The CDR3 coding sequence is TGCGCCAGCAGCATGGGCCCCCAGGGTAACTATGGCTACACCTTC. Its translation is CASSMGPQGNYGYTF.

The chain combines TRBV6-5 with TRBJ2-5, with D unresolved. This CDR3 is 14 amino acids long. V was shortened by 6 bases and J by 3 bases, with 14 bases between the two germline ends. Germline CDR1 is MNHEY and CDR2 is SVGAGI. DNA for the CDR3: TGTGCCAGCAGCCCCCCAGGCAAGAAAGAGACCCAGTACTTC. This translates into CASSPPGKKETQYF.

V is TRBV3-1 (or the pseudogene TRBV3-2) and J is TRBJ1-3, with D hard to call. Germline-derived CDR1 and CDR2 are LGHDT and YNNKEL (reference sequence). The CDR3 is 16 amino acids. The V end was cut by 1 base, the J end by 0 bases, with 10 bases between. The CDR3 spells CASSQGQTLSGNTIYF. For the CDR3, the DNA is TGTGCCAGCAGCCAAGGGCAGACACTCTCTGGAAACACCATATATTTT.

This chain joins TRBV11-2 and TRBJ1-4; 7 positions agree with TRBD1. J gave up 6 bases and V 6 bases, and 7 bases lay outside the gene matches. Germline CDR1 SGHAT, CDR2 FQNNGV. CDR3 length equals 14 residues. Here the CDR3 DNA reads TGTGCCAGCAGGACAGGGACTCCTTATGAAAAACTGTTTTTT. Protein sequence: CASRTGTPYEKLFF.

The chain links TRBV27 to TRBJ1-5, with D tentatively TRBD1 (5 bases). Trimming removed 3 bases at V and 1 base at J, with 16 bases between. The CDR3 consists of 17 residues. CDR1 is MNHEY and CDR2 is SMNVEV in the germline V gene (reference sequence). In DNA form, the CDR3 reads TGTGCCAGCAGTTTGGAGGGATGGGGGATCAGCAATCAGCCCCAGCATTTT. It codes for CASSLEGWGISNQPQHF.

The J gene is TRBJ2-3, the V gene TRBV9; D perhaps matches TRBD2 (5 bases). V lost 3 bases, J lost 6 bases, and 11 bases lay in between. The CDR3 covers 13 residues. Germline V lookup: CDR1 SGDLS, CDR2 YYNGEE. The DNA for the CDR3 is TGTGCCAGCAGCGGAGGACTTAGGGATACGCAGTATTTT. Amino acids: CASSGGLRDTQYF.

The V gene is TRBV3-1 (or the pseudogene TRBV3-2), the J gene TRBJ2-4; 10 bases line up with TRBD1. Germline-derived CDR1 and CDR2 are LGHDT and YNNKEL (reference sequence). The CDR3 has 15 amino acids. V dropped 5 bases and J dropped 6; count of bases not matched to a gene: 7. In DNA, the CDR3 is TGTGCCAGCAGCAGACAGGGGGCAGGGTTAAACATTCAGTACTTC. Translated: CASSRQGAGLNIQYF.

The genes are TRBV5-1 and TRBJ1-2, with 9 bases aligning to TRBD1. The CDR3 runs 15 residues. Germline V gene sequence: CDR1 SGHRS, CDR2 YFSETQ. The V and J ends lost 2 bases and 6 bases, in that order; junction bases with no gene match: 8. The CDR3 loop is CASSFVQGANDGYTF. CDR3 DNA sequence: TGCGCCAGCAGCTTTGTACAGGGGGCGAATGATGGCTACACCTTC.

The J gene is TRBJ2-1, the V gene TRBV10-3, with TRBD2 matching over 13 bases. Per the germline V gene, CDR1 is ENHRY and CDR2 is SYGVKD. V lost 6 bases to trimming and J lost 4 bases; unmatched junction nucleotides: 9. This CDR3 region has 17 residues. CDR3 loop: CAISPTRTSGGYNEQFF. For the CDR3, the DNA is TGTGCCATCAGCCCTACTCGGACTAGCGGGGGTTACAATGAGCAGTTCTTC.

The V and J genes are TRBV6-6 and TRBJ1-5, with 7 bases matching TRBD1. CDR3 size: 13 residues. With 6 bases clipped from V and 7 bases from J, the junction kept 6 bases outside the gene matches. Germline CDR1 and CDR2: MNHNY and SVGAGI (reference sequence). CDR3 in DNA: TGTGCCAGCAGCCTACAGGGGAGGCAGCCCCAGCATTTT. This codes for CASSLQGRQPQHF.

The chain is built from TRBV18 and TRBJ1-1, with 7 bases matching TRBD1. The CDR3 spans 14 residues. The germline CDR1 and CDR2 sequences are KGHSH and LQKENI. The J segment lost 4 bases and the V segment lost 2 bases, leaving 4 bases of the junction unmatched. Here the CDR3 reads CASSPVSGGTEAFF. CDR3 nucleotides: TGTGCCAGCTCACCAGTTTCAGGGGGCACTGAAGCTTTCTTT.

This chain connects TRBV4-2 to TRBJ1-5; D uncertain. Trimming removed 1 base from V and 3 bases from J, with 16 bases in between. The CDR3 is 17 residues long. Germline assignment: CDR1 LGHNA and CDR2 YNFKEQ. The chain's CDR3 is CASSQVNQRQYNQPQHF. CDR3 coding DNA: TGTGCCAGCAGCCAAGTGAATCAGCGGCAGTACAATCAGCCCCAGCATTTT.

V gene TRBV3-1 (or the pseudogene TRBV3-2) combines with J gene TRBJ2-7, with 8 bases that match TRBD2. V trimming: 3 bases; J trimming: 0 bases; junction bases outside the gene matches: 1. The CDR3 has 14 amino acids. CDR1 and CDR2 (germline): LGHDT, YNNKEL (reference sequence). CDR3 nucleotides: TGTGCCAGCAGCCACGGGGGGGCCTCCTACGAGCAGTACTTC. This codes for CASSHGGASYEQYF.

The chain has TRBV4-2 and TRBJ2-5; 11 bases fit TRBD2. The trim removed 1 base at V and 2 bases at J, leaving 6 bases unmatched. The germline CDR1 and CDR2 sequences are LGHNA and YNFKEQ. This CDR3 is 17 amino acids long. CDR3 in amino acids: CASSQGASGGRQETQYF. CDR3 coding DNA: TGTGCCAGCAGCCAAGGGGCTAGCGGGGGGCGACAAGAGACCCAGTACTTC.

This clone was seen just once. This chain uses TRBV11-2 with TRBJ1-1; 10 bases are a match to TRBD1. Trimming removed 1 base from V and 5 bases from J; junction bases left unmatched: 4. Germline lookup yields CDR1 SGHAT and CDR2 FQNNGV. The CDR3 runs 15 residues. CDR3 in amino acids: CASSLAGQGRTEAFF. The CDR3 DNA reads TGTGCCAGCAGCTTAGCGGGACAGGGGAGGACTGAAGCTTTCTTT.

V usage is TRBV7-2 and J usage is TRBJ1-2; tentative D call: TRBD1 (5 bases). The CDR3 has 16 amino acids. Trimming left V 1 base short and J 4 bases short, with 16 bases between. Germline V gene data show CDR1 as SGHTA and CDR2 as FQGNSA. CDR3 sequence reads: CASSLVGQRGGYGYTF. Written as DNA, the CDR3 is TGTGCCAGCAGCTTAGTCGGCCAAAGGGGAGGCTATGGCTACACCTTC. The full variable domain, its missing parts supplied by reference TRBV7-2 and TRBJ1-2, is GAGVSQSPSNKVTEKGKDVELRCDPISGHTALYWYRQSLGQGLEFLIYFQGNSAPDKSGLPSDRFSAERTGGSVSTLTIQRTQQEDSAVYLCASSLVGQRGGYGYTFGSGTRLTVV.

The chain employs TRBV6-2 or TRBV6-3 and TRBJ2-7; 9 bases map to TRBD2. The V and J ends lost 4 bases and 0 bases, in that order; junction bases with no gene match: 10. CDR3 length equals 17 residues. Germline V lookup: CDR1 MNHEY, CDR2 SVGEGT. CDR3 in DNA: TGTGCCAGCAGTTTTCTGATAGCGGGGGCCCTCTCCTACGAGCAGTACTTC. Its protein is CASSFLIAGALSYEQYF.